These T cell receptor beta chains were read from a single sample in a study of blood T cell repertoires in COVID-19. Only in-frame clones appear in the TCRdb table, and some are missing; sequencing was by immunoSEQ multiplex PCR. The sample lists 250,000 to 300,000 clones; more than 75% were seen once. Sequencing was done on a sample of PBMCs or T cells enriched from blood (not recorded which). These receptors all stem from a woman aged 60-75 years in a cohort exposed to, infected with or recovered from COVID-19 (not recorded which). The CDR3 runs from the conserved cysteine through the conserved F or W. The D gene is left open where the match is weak.

D gene: TRBD1
V gene: TRBV18
J gene: TRBJ2-1
CDR3 protein: CASSAPGQGRNEQFF
CDR3 DNA: TGTGCCAGCTCTGCACCGGGACAGGGGAGAAATGAGCAGTTCTTC

D gene: TRBD2
V gene: TRBV7-2
J gene: TRBJ2-5
CDR3 protein: CASSLIGTSNLQETQYF
CDR3 DNA: TGTGCCAGCAGCTTAATCGGGACTAGCAACTTACAAGAGACCCAGTACTTC

D gene: TRBD1
V gene: TRBV19
J gene: TRBJ2-1
CDR3 protein: CASSIEDRGSPFF
CDR3 DNA: TGTGCCAGTAGTATTGAGGACAGGGGGTCTCCGTTCTTC

D gene: -
V gene: TRBV21-1
J gene: TRBJ1-5
CDR3 protein: CASSKGGTPRVLSNQPQHF
CDR3 DNA: TGTGCCAGCAGCAAAGGGGGGACTCCTCGAGTCCTTAGCAATCAGCCCCAGCATTTT

D gene: -
V gene: TRBV24-1
J gene: TRBJ2-1
CDR3 protein: CATSDSSGSSYNEQFF
CDR3 DNA: TGTGCCACCAGTGATTCAAGCGGCAGCTCCTACAATGAGCAGTTCTTC

D gene: TRBD1
V gene: TRBV5-5
J gene: TRBJ2-2
CDR3 protein: CASSLARTGWTGELFF
CDR3 DNA: TGTGCCAGCAGCTTGGCCAGGACAGGGTGGACCGGGGAGCTGTTTTTT

D gene: TRBD2
V gene: TRBV19
J gene: TRBJ2-3
CDR3 protein: CASSNGRRASGTDTQYF
CDR3 DNA: TGTGCCAGTAGTAATGGCAGGCGGGCTAGCGGAACAGATACGCAGTATTTT

D gene: TRBD2
V gene: TRBV19
J gene: TRBJ2-7
CDR3 protein: CASSKSGTRSLYEQYF
CDR3 DNA: TGTGCCAGTAGTAAATCCGGGACTAGATCTTTATACGAGCAGTACTTC

D gene: TRBD1
V gene: TRBV5-1
J gene: TRBJ1-4
CDR3 protein: CASSPTGGRGEKLFF
CDR3 DNA: TGCGCCAGCAGCCCGACAGGGGGCCGGGGTGAAAAACTGTTTTTT

D gene: -
V gene: TRBV4-3
J gene: TRBJ1-1
CDR3 protein: CASSQEVGSGTEAFF
CDR3 DNA: TGCGCCAGCAGCCAAGAGGTAGGTTCGGGCACTGAAGCTTTCTTT

D gene: -
V gene: TRBV19
J gene: TRBJ2-3
CDR3 protein: CASSPSRGALDTQYF
CDR3 DNA: TGTGCCAGTAGTCCCTCCAGGGGGGCATTAGATACGCAGTATTTT

D gene: TRBD2
V gene: TRBV2
J gene: TRBJ2-4
CDR3 protein: CASRGGGGAKNIQYF
CDR3 DNA: TGTGCCAGCAGGGGTGGCGGGGGAGCCAAAAACATTCAGTACTTC

D gene: -
V gene: TRBV28
J gene: TRBJ1-1
CDR3 protein: CASSTYGQSRTEAFF
CDR3 DNA: TGTGCCAGCAGCACCTATGGACAGTCCCGAACTGAAGCTTTCTTT

D gene: TRBD1
V gene: TRBV18
J gene: TRBJ2-1
CDR3 protein: CASSPPGQVALDEQFF
CDR3 DNA: TGTGCCAGCTCTCCTCCGGGACAGGTGGCTCTCGATGAGCAGTTCTTC

D gene: -
V gene: TRBV5-1
J gene: TRBJ2-5
CDR3 protein: CASSVTGVGETQYF
CDR3 DNA: TGCGCCAGCAGCGTCACGGGAGTAGGGGAGACCCAGTACTTC

D gene: -
V gene: TRBV13
J gene: TRBJ2-5
CDR3 protein: CASSLWDKKETQYF
CDR3 DNA: TGTGCCAGCAGCTTATGGGACAAGAAAGAGACCCAGTACTTC

D gene: -
V gene: TRBV6-1
J gene: TRBJ1-5
CDR3 protein: CASSERQGPQPQHF
CDR3 DNA: TGTGCCAGCAGTGAAAGGCAGGGCCCCCAGCCCCAGCATTTT

D gene: TRBD1
V gene: TRBV2
J gene: TRBJ2-5
CDR3 protein: CASSAQGKEETQYF
CDR3 DNA: TGTGCCAGCAGCGCACAGGGGAAAGAAGAGACCCAGTACTTC

D gene: -
V gene: TRBV15
J gene: TRBJ2-1
CDR3 protein: CATSRDGRYEQFF
CDR3 DNA: TGTGCCACCAGCAGAGATGGCAGGTATGAGCAGTTCTTC

D gene: -
V gene: TRBV28
J gene: TRBJ2-2
CDR3 protein: CASSTDSNTGELFF
CDR3 DNA: TGTGCCAGCAGCACAGATTCGAACACCGGGGAGCTGTTTTTT